Shown below are 8 T cell receptor beta chains from a single sample sequenced in a study of blood T cell repertoires in COVID-19. Using immunoSEQ multiplex PCR, the repertoire was profiled, and TCRdb retains in-frame clones only, with some absent. The table has about 330,000 clones, 88% seen once. Sequencing used PBMCs or T cells enriched from blood (not recorded which). The receptors were gathered from a young man who had recovered from COVID-19.

The V call is TRBV7-2, the J call TRBJ1-2; TRBD1 matches at 9 bases. The germline V gene encodes CDR1 SGHTA and CDR2 FQGNSA. The V gene end was trimmed by 6 bases and the J gene end by 6 bases; junction bases not matched to a gene: 5. The CDR3 covers 13 residues. The CDR3 sequence: CASRPGTGHGYTF. For the CDR3, the DNA is TGTGCCAGCAGACCAGGGACAGGGCATGGCTACACCTTC.

The chain is built from TRBV6-5 and TRBJ1-5; tentative D call: TRBD1 (6 bases). V lost 0 bases, J lost 3 bases, and 6 bases lay in between. Per the germline V gene, CDR1 is MNHEY and CDR2 is SVGAGI. This CDR3 is 14 amino acids long. The DNA of the CDR3 is TGTGCCAGCAGTTACTCGGGGGCCAATCAGCCCCAGCATTTT. Encoded protein: CASSYSGANQPQHF.

The rearrangement links TRBV6-5 to TRBJ2-5; TRBD2 aligns across 8 bases. V shed 6 bases and J 2 bases; nucleotides not matched to a gene: 8. The CDR3 runs 15 residues. The V gene's germline CDR1 is MNHEY and CDR2 SVGAGI. The chain's CDR3 is CASSPAGGFQETQYF. The CDR3, as DNA: TGTGCCAGCAGCCCGGCGGGGGGCTTTCAAGAGACCCAGTACTTC.

The chain recombines TRBV10-3 with TRBJ1-2, with a tentative D call TRBD1 (6 bases). This CDR3 has 15 residues. Trimming cost V 0 bases and J 2 bases, with 10 bases left between them. Germline CDR1 ENHRY, CDR2 SYGVKD. CDR3 coding DNA: TGTGCCATCAGTGAGTCCAGACAGGCGAACTATGGCTACACCTTC. This encodes CAISESRQANYGYTF.

V is TRBV19 and J is TRBJ2-7; 11 nucleotides line up with TRBD2. The germline V gene encodes CDR1 LNHDA and CDR2 SQIVND (reference sequence). The length of the CDR3 is 17 residues. J lost 2 bases, V lost 1 base, and 7 bases had no gene match. CDR3 bases: TGTGCCAGTAGTATAGTAACTAGCGGGGGAACCCCCTACGAGCAGTACTTC. Protein: CASSIVTSGGTPYEQYF.

The gene calls are TRBV28 and TRBJ2-7, with a possible D match to TRBD2 (7 bases). CDR1 and CDR2 (germline): MDHEN, SYDVKM. V dropped 1 base and J dropped 0 bases, with 10 bases sitting between them. The CDR3 runs 15 residues. CDR3 sequence: CASSLLAGASYEQYF. The CDR3 coding sequence is TGTGCCAGCAGTTTATTGGCGGGGGCCTCCTACGAGCAGTACTTC.

The chain employs TRBV5-1 and TRBJ2-1; 7 positions agree with TRBD1. The length of the CDR3 is 15 residues. Germline loops: CDR1 SGHRS, CDR2 YFSETQ. V dropped 7 bases and J dropped 2; count of bases not matched to a gene: 9. The CDR3 protein is CASLEGTATYNEQFF. DNA of the CDR3: TGCGCCAGCCTCGAGGGGACAGCGACCTACAATGAGCAGTTCTTC.

This sequence joins TRBV7-9 and TRBJ2-7; the D gene is possibly TRBD1 (6 bases). The CDR3 is 13 amino acids. The V and J ends lost 6 bases and 3 bases respectively, with 12 bases between them. Germline-derived CDR1 and CDR2 are SEHNR and FQNEAQ (reference sequence). Here the CDR3 reads CASSRDTNYEQYF. The CDR3, as DNA: TGTGCCAGCAGTAGGGACACGAACTACGAGCAGTACTTC.